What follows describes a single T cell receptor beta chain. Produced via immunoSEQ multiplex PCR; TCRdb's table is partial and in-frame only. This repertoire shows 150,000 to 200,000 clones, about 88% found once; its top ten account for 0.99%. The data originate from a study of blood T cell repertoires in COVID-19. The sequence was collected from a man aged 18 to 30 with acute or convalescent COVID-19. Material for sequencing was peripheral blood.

The CDR3 DNA follows: TGTGCCAGCAGTTTTTTTAGAGGGTCTGAGCAGTTCTTC. The encoded protein is CASSFFRGSEQFF. The gene calls are TRBV12-3 or TRBV12-4 and TRBJ2-1, with D possibly being TRBD2 (5 bases). Trimming took off 3 bases at V and 9 bases at J, with 12 bases between the two ends. The CDR3 has 13 residues.